These 30 T cell receptor beta chains were all obtained from the same sample, sequenced in a study of T-cell memory formation after mild COVID-19. TCRdb redid the calling of the 5' RACE reads with MiXCR, one entry per CDR3 protein. The data show about 140,000 distinct CDR3 sequences, 19% seen once. Sample: PBMCs or a T cell subset sorted from them (not recorded which). These receptors all stem from an adult woman who had mild COVID-19 (a few samples of this study predate the infection). Cell type and time point are not known.

This clonotype was detected a few times. The chain links TRBV15 to TRBJ2-1; perhaps D is TRBD1 or TRBD2 (6 bases each). V lost 3 bases and J lost 4, with 13 bases in between. Germline V gene sequence: CDR1 LNHNV, CDR2 YYDKDF (reference sequence). This CDR3 is built from 15 residues. In DNA form, the CDR3 reads TGTGCCACCAGCAGGGACCGGGGGCCTTACAATGAGCAGTTCTTC. It specifies CATSRDRGPYNEQFF.

The chain couples TRBV5-1 to TRBJ2-5, with D perhaps TRBD1 or TRBD2 (5 bases each). The germline V gene has CDR1 SGHRS and CDR2 YFSETQ. Trimming removed 0 bases from V and 4 bases from J, with 16 bases in between. CDR3 length equals 16 residues. The CDR3 sequence: CASSLEEDSRGETQYF. DNA of the CDR3: TGCGCCAGCAGCTTGGAGGAGGACTCAAGGGGAGAGACCCAGTACTTC.

This chain links TRBV12-5 with TRBJ2-4, with TRBD2 as a possible D gene (5 bases). V was clipped by 6 bases and J by 7 bases, with 19 bases between them. CDR3 size: 15 residues. Germline CDR1 reads LGHNT; CDR2 reads FRNRAP. The CDR3 here is CASGPGIIRRNIQYF. The CDR3 bases are TGTGCTAGTGGCCCGGGGATAATCCGACGGAACATTCAGTACTTC.

This clonotype was seen more than once but under ten times. The chain couples TRBV5-1 to TRBJ2-3; D is perhaps TRBD1 or TRBD2 (5 bases each). Per the germline V gene, CDR1 is SGHRS and CDR2 is YFSETQ. The CDR3 is 16 amino acids. V was pared by 0 bases and J by 4 bases, with 15 bases between. The CDR3 region is CASSLAVAGTADTQYF. CDR3 coding DNA: TGCGCCAGCAGCTTGGCCGTGGCAGGGACCGCAGATACGCAGTATTTT.

V gene TRBV20-1 combines with J gene TRBJ2-7; D is ambiguous. V was pared by 2 bases and J by 0 bases, with 11 bases between. The CDR3 has 14 amino acids. The germline V gene has CDR1 DFQATT and CDR2 SNEGSKA (reference sequence). CDR3 coding DNA: TGCAGTGCTAGATTGGGCGCTACCTCCTACGAGCAGTACTTC. Amino acids: CSARLGATSYEQYF.

This clonotype showed up just a few times. The rearrangement uses TRBV6-6 and TRBJ2-5, with a weak D call TRBD1 (5 bases). The CDR3 length is 13 residues. Trimming pared 5 bases from V and 5 bases from J, leaving 12 bases between. The germline gives CDR1 MNHNY, CDR2 SVGAGI (reference sequence). CDR3 loop: CASSQGWKETQYF. The DNA of the CDR3 is TGTGCCAGCAGTCAGGGTTGGAAGGAGACCCAGTACTTC.

This clonotype was counted only a few times. J is TRBJ2-2 and V is TRBV6-5; no reliable D call. Germline assignment: CDR1 MNHEY and CDR2 SVGAGI. This CDR3 has 14 amino acids. With 5 bases removed from V and 6 bases from J, the gap between germline ends came to 13 bases. The CDR3 DNA sequence: TGTGCCAGCAGTGTTCGGCCGCAAGCCGGGGAGCTGTTTTTT. It is translated as CASSVRPQAGELFF.

The J gene is TRBJ2-1, the V gene TRBV9; 11 bases line up with TRBD2. The CDR3 covers 14 residues. V shed 6 bases and J 4 bases; nucleotides not matched to a gene: 3. Germline V gene data show CDR1 as SGDLS and CDR2 as YYNGEE. The CDR3, as DNA: TGTGCCAGCACCGGGACTAGCGGATACAATGAGCAGTTCTTC. This translates into CASTGTSGYNEQFF.

This chain uses TRBV11-2 with TRBJ2-7, with a possible D match to TRBD1 (5 bases). Per the germline V gene, CDR1 is SGHAT and CDR2 is FQNNGV. Trimming shortened V by 8 bases and J by 3 bases, and 14 bases separated the two germline ends. The CDR3 consists of 13 residues. The CDR3 bases are TGTGCCAGCCGAGGAGACAGCCTCTACGAGCAGTACTTC. This encodes CASRGDSLYEQYF.

CDR3 in DNA: TGCAGTGCGGGGGGCGCGGGACAGGGTGAAGAGCAGTACTTC. It yields the protein CSAGGAGQGEEQYF. This chain connects TRBV20-1 to TRBJ2-7; 9 bases match TRBD1. CDR1 DFQATT and CDR2 SNEGSKA come from the germline V gene (reference sequence). The CDR3 loop spans 14 amino acids. V trimming: 6 bases; J trimming: 7 bases; junction bases outside the gene matches: 13.

Details on this clonotype: A much larger clone sits a single nucleotide away, making a read error possible. The V gene is TRBV7-8, the J gene TRBJ2-1; D is uncertain. Germline-derived CDR1 and CDR2 are SGHVS and FQNEAQ. Trimming pared 3 bases from V and 6 bases from J, leaving 3 bases between. This CDR3 is built from 11 residues. The CDR3 is CASSFVNEQFF. In DNA, the CDR3 is TGTGCCAGCAGCTTCGTCAATGAGCAGTTCTTC.

This clonotype was picked up a small number of times. The chain is built from TRBV5-6 and TRBJ2-5; D gene ambiguous. From germline, CDR1 is SGHDT and CDR2 YYEEEE. The CDR3 has 11 residues. V was clipped by 0 bases and J by 7 bases, with 4 bases between them. CDR3 bases: TGTGCCAGCAGCTTGGCCGGGACCCAGTACTTC. It is translated as CASSLAGTQYF.

The chain couples TRBV12-3 or TRBV12-4 to TRBJ1-5; D is possibly TRBD1 (5 bases). This CDR3 contains 14 residues. Trimming left V 1 base short and J 6 bases short, with 10 bases between. The CDR3 protein is CASSLVAGRQPQHF. DNA for the CDR3: TGTGCCAGCAGTTTAGTCGCAGGGCGTCAGCCCCAGCATTTT.

This clonotype appeared a few times. The J gene is TRBJ1-4, the V gene TRBV29-1; 8 bases map to TRBD1. Unmatched junction bases numbered 7, after V lost 5 bases and J lost 5 bases. The germline V gene has CDR1 SQVTM and CDR2 ANQGSEA. The CDR3 runs 14 residues. CDR3 nucleotide sequence: TGCAGCGTTAAGACCCGGGACAGGAATGAAAAACTGTTTTTT. Protein product: CSVKTRDRNEKLFF.

This CDR3 reads CASSLLGTSVGTDTQYF. CDR3 DNA sequence: TGTGCCAGCTCACTATTAGGGACTAGCGTGGGCACAGATACGCAGTATTTT. J is TRBJ2-3 and V is TRBV18; 10 bases are a match to TRBD2. CDR1 KGHSH and CDR2 LQKENI come from the germline V gene. V was clipped by 4 bases and J by 1 base; unmatched bases: 8. The CDR3 covers 17 residues.

The table lists this clonotype with a few counts. V usage is TRBV29-1 and J usage is TRBJ2-1; perhaps TRBD2 as D (5 bases). The CDR3 runs to 13 residues. Germline assignment: CDR1 SQVTM and CDR2 ANQGSEA. V was clipped by 7 bases and J by 6 bases, with 16 bases between them. The CDR3 loop reads CSGGSGFVNEQFF. CDR3 bases: TGCAGCGGGGGTTCGGGGTTCGTCAATGAGCAGTTCTTC.

This clonotype has just a few counts. V and J are TRBV5-1 and TRBJ2-6, with D unclear. Trimming stripped 0 bases from V and 0 bases from J, with 13 bases between. Per germline, CDR1 SGHRS and CDR2 YFSETQ. The CDR3 runs to 18 residues. For the CDR3, the DNA is TGCGCCAGCAGCTTGGTTTCGGGCAGGAGCTCTGGGGCCAACGTCCTGACTTTC. Its protein is CASSLVSGRSSGANVLTF.

The chain uses TRBV7-2 and TRBJ2-3; D uncertain. This CDR3 is built from 13 residues. V lost 7 bases and J 2 bases, leaving 10 bases between the germline ends. Germline CDR1 and CDR2: SGHTA and FQGNSA. The CDR3 sequence: CASTLANTDTQYF. The DNA of the CDR3 is TGTGCCAGCACTCTGGCTAACACAGATACGCAGTATTTT.

The V gene is TRBV7-6, the J gene TRBJ2-5, with 9 bases aligning to TRBD1. The CDR3 loop spans 15 amino acids. Germline loops: CDR1 SGHVS, CDR2 FNYEAQ. With 5 bases clipped from V and 5 bases from J, the junction kept 9 bases outside the gene matches. The CDR3 nucleotides read TGTGCCAGCAGCATCCGACCCGGGACAGGGGAGACCCAGTACTTC. Encoded protein: CASSIRPGTGETQYF.

The chain is built from TRBV7-2 and TRBJ2-7; 10 nucleotides match TRBD2. The CDR3 covers 15 residues. Germline V gives CDR1 SGHTA, CDR2 FQGNSA. The junction had 4 bases not matched to a gene; V was cut back by 1 base and J by 4 bases. The CDR3 here is CASSLDSGRLYEQYF. DNA of the CDR3: TGTGCCAGCAGCTTAGATAGCGGGAGGCTTTACGAGCAGTACTTC.

The genes are TRBV29-1 and TRBJ2-5; D remains unclear. Germline values: CDR1 SQVTM, CDR2 ANQGSEA. The CDR3 length is 11 residues. CDR3 sequence: CSSRQQETQYF. CDR3 in DNA: TGCAGTAGCCGGCAGCAAGAGACCCAGTACTTC.

The V and J genes are TRBV7-3 and TRBJ2-1; the match to TRBD2 covers 10 bases. This CDR3 spans 14 amino acids. V was clipped by 7 bases and J by 7 bases; unmatched bases: 7. Germline lookup yields CDR1 SGHTA and CDR2 FQGTGA. The CDR3 DNA is TGTGCCAGCAACCTCGCTAGCGGGGGTAATGAGCAGTTCTTC. Residues: CASNLASGGNEQFF.

The chain couples TRBV5-1 to TRBJ2-1; 8 positions match TRBD2. CDR3 size: 19 residues. Unmatched junction bases numbered 20, after V lost 4 bases and J lost 5 bases. Germline CDR1 and CDR2: SGHRS and YFSETQ. The CDR3 DNA reads as TGCGCCAGCAGCCGGGAGGGGTTGAGTAGCGGGGCCTACGACAATGAGCAGTTCTTC. This codes for CASSREGLSSGAYDNEQFF.

This clonotype was observed a few times. V gene TRBV6-2 or TRBV6-3 combines with J gene TRBJ1-2; D is uncertain. The germline V gene has CDR1 MNHEY and CDR2 SVGEGT. The CDR3 sequence is 14 residues long. Between the trimmed V and J ends, which lost 6 bases and 8 bases, there was a span of 19 bases. CDR3 loop: CASSPTGLSAGYTF. CDR3 DNA sequence: TGTGCCAGCAGCCCAACCGGACTGAGCGCCGGCTACACCTTC.

This sequence joins TRBV10-3 and TRBJ2-3, with 10 bases matching TRBD2. The V gene end was trimmed by 6 bases and the J gene end by 4 bases; junction bases not matched to a gene: 4. Germline V gene data show CDR1 as ENHRY and CDR2 as SYGVKD. CDR3 length: 14 residues. The DNA for the CDR3 is TGTGCCATCAGCAGCGGGAGGGGGCCAGATACGCAGTATTTT. It specifies CAISSGRGPDTQYF.

This chain links TRBV2 with TRBJ2-2; D unclear. Per germline, CDR1 SNHLY and CDR2 FYNNEI. The CDR3 has 13 amino acids. Trimming took 4 bases from V and 2 from J, leaving 5 bases between them. The CDR3 region is CASSAQNTGELFF. CDR3 bases: TGTGCCAGCAGTGCCCAAAACACCGGGGAGCTGTTTTTT.

This chain connects TRBV12-3 or TRBV12-4 to TRBJ1-3; possibly TRBD1 for D (6 bases). The length of the CDR3 is 15 residues. V dropped 3 bases and J dropped 2 bases, with 11 bases sitting between them. The CDR3 nucleotides are TGTGCCAGCAGTTTTCAGGGGTTTACTGGAAACACCATATATTTT. Its translation is CASSFQGFTGNTIYF.

In its sample, this clonotype was seen a few times. V usage is TRBV7-9 and J usage is TRBJ2-3; unclear D gene. V lost 5 bases to trimming and J lost 6 bases, with 15 bases between them. Germline V gives CDR1 SEHNR, CDR2 FQNEAQ (reference sequence). CDR3 length: 14 residues. The CDR3 DNA reads as TGTGCCAGCAGCCCTAACCCGACTCCGGATACGCAGTATTTT. It yields the protein CASSPNPTPDTQYF.

V is TRBV12-3 or TRBV12-4 and J is TRBJ1-1; D call uncertain. V gave up 3 bases and J gave up 6 bases, with 14 bases separating them. The CDR3 has 14 amino acids. The CDR3 reads CASSFSVGLAEAFF. The CDR3 DNA follows: TGTGCCAGCAGTTTTTCTGTGGGTCTCGCTGAAGCTTTCTTT.

The rearrangement links TRBV4-1 to TRBJ2-5; the D is unclear. The CDR3 spans 11 residues. CDR1 is MGHRA, CDR2 YSYEKL, per germline. Trimming removed 3 bases from V and 7 bases from J, with 6 bases in between. The CDR3 sequence is CASSQDTTQYF. CDR3 bases: TGCGCCAGCAGCCAGGATACGACCCAGTACTTC.